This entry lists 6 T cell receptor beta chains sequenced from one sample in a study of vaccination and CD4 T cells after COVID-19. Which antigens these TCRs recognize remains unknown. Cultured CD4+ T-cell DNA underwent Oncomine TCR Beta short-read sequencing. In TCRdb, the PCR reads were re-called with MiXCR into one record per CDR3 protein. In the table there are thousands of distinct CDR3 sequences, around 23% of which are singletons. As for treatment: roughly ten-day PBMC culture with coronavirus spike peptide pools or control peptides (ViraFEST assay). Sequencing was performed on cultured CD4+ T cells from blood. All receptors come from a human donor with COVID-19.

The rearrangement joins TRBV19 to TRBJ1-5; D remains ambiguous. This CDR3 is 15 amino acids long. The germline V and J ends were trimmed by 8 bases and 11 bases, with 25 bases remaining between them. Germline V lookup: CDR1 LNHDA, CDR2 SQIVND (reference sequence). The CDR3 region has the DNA TGTGCCAGTTGTGGATTGGGAGAGCGGGATCGGACCCAGCATTTT. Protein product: CASCGLGERDRTQHF.

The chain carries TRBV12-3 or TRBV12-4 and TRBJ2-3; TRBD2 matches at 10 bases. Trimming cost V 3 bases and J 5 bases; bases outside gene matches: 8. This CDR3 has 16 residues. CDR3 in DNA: TGTGCCAGCAGTTTGGCCAGCGGGGGGGCCGTAGATACGCAGTATTTT. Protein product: CASSLASGGAVDTQYF.

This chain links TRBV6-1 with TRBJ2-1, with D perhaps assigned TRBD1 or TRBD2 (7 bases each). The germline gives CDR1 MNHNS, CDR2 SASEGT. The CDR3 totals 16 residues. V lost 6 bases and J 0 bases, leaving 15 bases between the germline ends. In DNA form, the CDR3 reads TGTGCCAGCAGCCCCAGGGGGGGAAGCTCCTACAATGAGCAGTTCTTC. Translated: CASSPRGGSSYNEQFF.

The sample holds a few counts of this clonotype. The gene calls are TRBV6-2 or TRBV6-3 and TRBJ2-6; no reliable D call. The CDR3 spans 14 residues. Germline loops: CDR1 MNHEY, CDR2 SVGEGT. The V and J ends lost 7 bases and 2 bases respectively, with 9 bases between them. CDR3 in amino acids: CASNTVTGANVLTF. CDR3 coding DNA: TGTGCCAGCAATACGGTAACTGGGGCCAACGTCCTGACTTTC.

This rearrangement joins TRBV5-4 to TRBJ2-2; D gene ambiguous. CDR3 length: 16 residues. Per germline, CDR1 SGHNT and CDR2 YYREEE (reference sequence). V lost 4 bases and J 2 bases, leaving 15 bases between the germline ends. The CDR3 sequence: CASSAFKYGNTGELFF. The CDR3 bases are TGTGCCAGCAGCGCGTTTAAGTACGGAAACACCGGGGAGCTGTTTTTT.

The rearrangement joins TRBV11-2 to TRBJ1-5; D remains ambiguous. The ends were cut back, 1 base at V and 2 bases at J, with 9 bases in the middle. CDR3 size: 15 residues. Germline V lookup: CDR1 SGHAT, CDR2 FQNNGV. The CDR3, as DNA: TGTGCCAGCAGCTTAGGGGATACGGGCAATCAGCCCCAGCATTTT. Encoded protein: CASSLGDTGNQPQHF.